This T cell receptor (beta chain) was recorded in a study of T-cell reconstitution after alpha-beta-depleted transplantation in children. Findings and caveats of the study: At the one-year point after transplant, T-cell counts and TCRbeta diversity were found to come mostly from T cells that had been newly produced.

Preparation of the TCRbeta library was carried out with unique molecular identifiers. TCRdb analysed the PCR reads with MiXCR anew, one entry per CDR3 protein. The profile shows about 980,000 distinct CDR3 sequences, about 29% of them singletons. This clonotype appeared a few times. The antigen remains undetermined. The CDR3 runs 12 residues. The V end was cut by 2 bases, the J end by 5 bases, with 5 bases between. In germline, CDR1 is SGDLS, CDR2 YYNGEE. The origin of this receptor is a boy under three years old who had a stem cell transplant for SCID, so the T cells may come from the graft donor. Sequences were derived from PBMCs, mostly from graft donor cells, sampled 360 days after TCRalphabeta/CD19-depleted stem cell transplant. This chain links TRBV9 with TRBJ2-1; no definite D call. The CDR3: CASSVLNNEQFF. The DNA of the CDR3 is TGTGCCAGCAGCGTCCTTAACAATGAGCAGTTCTTC.